The clone carrying this TCR beta chain was counted at least ten times. The antigen is not known. Regarding the study as a whole: Tumor Tregs overlapped most with tumor, then blood, naive CD4+ cells.

Trimming left V 4 bases short and J 8 bases short, with 21 bases between. Germline assignment: CDR1 MGHDK and CDR2 SYGVNS. This CDR3 contains 16 residues. Purified naive CD4+ T cells were depleted of CD25+ Tregs. MiXCR, applied by TCRdb to the 5' RACE reads, yields one record per CDR3 protein. The repertoire includes 20,000 to 25,000 distinct CDR3 sequences, less than 40% of them detected once, and 2% to 2.5% sits in the top ten. The sequencing sample was made of tumor-infiltrating naive CD4+ T cells sorted from the breast tumor. Indicated subset: naive CD4+ T cells, CD4+CD45RA+CD25-. This TCR derives from a female donor with breast cancer. V gene TRBV25-1 combines with J gene TRBJ2-1, with a tentative D call TRBD2 (6 bases). The CDR3: CASSGRPRLAIDEQFF. The CDR3 coding sequence is TGTGCCAGCAGTGGACGGCCTAGGCTAGCGATCGATGAGCAGTTCTTC.